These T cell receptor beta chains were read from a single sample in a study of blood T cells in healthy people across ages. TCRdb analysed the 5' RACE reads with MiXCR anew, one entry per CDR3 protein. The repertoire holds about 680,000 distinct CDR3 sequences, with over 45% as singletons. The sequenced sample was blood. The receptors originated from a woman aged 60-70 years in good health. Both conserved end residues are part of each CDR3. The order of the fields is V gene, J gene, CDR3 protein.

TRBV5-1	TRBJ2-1	CASALQGTGNEQFF
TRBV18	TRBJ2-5	CASSPPTRLQETQYF
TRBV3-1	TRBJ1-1	CASSPSRAGEAFF
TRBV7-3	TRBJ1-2	CASSQTGTDYGYTF
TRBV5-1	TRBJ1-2	CASSLGRTKDLYGYTF
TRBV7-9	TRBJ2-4	CASSRTSGRGVKNIQYF
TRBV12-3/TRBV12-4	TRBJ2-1	CASSPGSEQFF
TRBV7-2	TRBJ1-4	CASSSTGEVGKLFF
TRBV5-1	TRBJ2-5	CASSLEGGETQYF
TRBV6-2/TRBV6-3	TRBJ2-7	CASRLAGVLDEQYF
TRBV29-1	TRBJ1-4	CSVPGQVNEKLFF
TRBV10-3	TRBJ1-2	CAISESRREGYGYTF
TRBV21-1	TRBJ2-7	CASSTRQGVSYEQYF
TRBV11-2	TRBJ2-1	CASSSGLADVYNEQFF
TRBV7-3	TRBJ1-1	CASSLRSYTEAFF
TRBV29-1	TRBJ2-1	CSVDLTSGRADEQFF
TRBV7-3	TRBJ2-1	CASSPKGGLAVYNEQFF
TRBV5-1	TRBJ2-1	CASSRGTSGTEQFF
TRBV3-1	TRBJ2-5	CASSQNRGGGETQYF
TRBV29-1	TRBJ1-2	CSVGGGGSYGYTF
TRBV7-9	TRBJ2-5	CASSLTSGGGETQYF
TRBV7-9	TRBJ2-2	CASSLSGLAPPGELFF
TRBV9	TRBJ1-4	CASSVEGQPNEKLFF
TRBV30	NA	CAWSVLAGGMNEQYF
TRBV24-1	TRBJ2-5	CATSDASGSRNNEQYF
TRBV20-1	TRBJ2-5	CSARGIAGDQETQYF
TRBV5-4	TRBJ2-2	CASSPEAGVAGELFF
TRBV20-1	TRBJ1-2	CSAKPPYSGDYGYTF
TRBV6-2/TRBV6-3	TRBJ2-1	CASKEAGGTGNEQFF
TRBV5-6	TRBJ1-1	CARSLIQGEVTEAFF
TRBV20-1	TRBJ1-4	CSARDREKLFF
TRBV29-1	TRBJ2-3	CSAAGLTDTQYF
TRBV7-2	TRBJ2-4	CASSCGQVTKNIQYF
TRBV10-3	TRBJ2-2	CAIRNDRGLTGELFF
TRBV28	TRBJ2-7	CASSITRRWNKNEQYF
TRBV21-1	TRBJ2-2	CASSKGGEEADCTGELFF